The sequence of this T cell receptor beta chain was determined in a study of blood T cell repertoires in COVID-19. Turning to the study itself: Both acute and convalescent COVID-19 samples were obtained from the United States, Italy and Spain. From T cells, B-cell-depleted T cells, or PBMCs came the material, which was cDNA or gDNA.

Per the original methods: Amplification from reference gene primers served as the basis for estimated nucleated cell counts. The method was immunoSEQ multiplex PCR; TCRdb's version includes in-frame clones alone and lacks a portion of them. V, J and clone size derive from that table, while D and trimming were established from the DNA sequence. This table holds approximately 190,000 clones, 85% to 90% found once. Germline V CDR1 and CDR2: MGHDK, SYGVNS. V gave up 1 base and J gave up 4 bases, with 11 bases separating them. The CDR3 loop spans 15 amino acids. The clonotype comes from a man at least 80 years old with acute or convalescent COVID-19. The V and J genes are TRBV25-1 and TRBJ2-1; D perhaps matches TRBD1 (6 bases). The material sequenced was peripheral blood. The CDR3 reads CASSESGAGYNEQFF. CDR3 nucleotide sequence: TGTGCCAGCAGTGAATCAGGGGCCGGTTACAATGAGCAGTTCTTC.